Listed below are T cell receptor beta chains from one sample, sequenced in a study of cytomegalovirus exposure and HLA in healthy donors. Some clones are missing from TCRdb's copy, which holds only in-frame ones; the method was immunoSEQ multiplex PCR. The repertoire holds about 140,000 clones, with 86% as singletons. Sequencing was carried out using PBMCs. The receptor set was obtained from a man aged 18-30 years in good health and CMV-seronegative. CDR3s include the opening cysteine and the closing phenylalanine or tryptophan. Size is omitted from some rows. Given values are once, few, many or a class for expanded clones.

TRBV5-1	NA	CASSLGGLAAGTQYF
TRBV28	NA	CASSSGTGNTEAFF
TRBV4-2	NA	CASSQDRGSGASDTQYF
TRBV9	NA	CASSARDTDEQYF
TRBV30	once	CAWKPSGRRTNEQFF
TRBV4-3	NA	CASSQDRNNYGYTF
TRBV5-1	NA	CASSLQDSKETQYF
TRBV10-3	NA	CAISARDRDNYGYTF
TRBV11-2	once	CASSTWRTSGSYEQYF
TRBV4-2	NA	CASSQEGTGDLEQYF
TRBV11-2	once	CASSFSGTYEQYF
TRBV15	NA	CATSRDTSSPGGDSGHVRGYEQYF
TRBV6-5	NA	CASSYSQPGQGNGYTF
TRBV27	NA	CASSLSGRLHEQYF
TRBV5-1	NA	CASSLGLQVDTDTQYF
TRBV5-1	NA	CASSLGRGRILETQYF
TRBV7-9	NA	CASSFDSTEQFF
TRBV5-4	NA	CASSFGLVRNEQFF
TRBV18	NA	CASSPGTAFSGNTIYF
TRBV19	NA	CASNRPGQGITDGANVLTF
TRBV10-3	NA	CAISEGGLASF
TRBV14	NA	CASSQPEAFYNEQFF
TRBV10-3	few	CASSREREGNEQFF
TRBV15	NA	CATSAFRGQPQHF
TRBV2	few	CASSDGTYSNQPQHF
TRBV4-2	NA	CASSQGQGVGDTQYF
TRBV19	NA	CASSRGATGNTIYF
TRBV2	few	CASTGLVYEQYF
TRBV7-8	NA	CASSFRLGGLNTGELFF
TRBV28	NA	CASSRGTGGHQPQHF
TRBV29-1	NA	CSAGSRINEKLFF
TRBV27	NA	CASSPPDSSSYEQYF
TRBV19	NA	CVSSPGIFLGYTF
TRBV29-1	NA	CSVEVGTGGANYGYTF
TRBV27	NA	CASSFDRGSSYEQYF
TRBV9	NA	CASSALQGPSNSPLHF
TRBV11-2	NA	CASSRDRAGELFF
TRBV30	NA	CAWSGRSGLAGLHYEQYF
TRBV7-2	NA	CASSLTSGRYNEQFF
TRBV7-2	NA	CASSPPGSGPYEQYF
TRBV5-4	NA	CASSGIQQGEDTQYF
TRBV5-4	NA	CASSSRQGASYTEAFF
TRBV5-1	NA	CASSLGVGVTGELFF
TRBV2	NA	CASSEWDRDRGNQPQHF
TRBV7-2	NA	CASSLGQGSYYEQYF
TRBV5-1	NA	CASSLTLSYNEQFF
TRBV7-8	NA	CASSFTGVGTEQYF
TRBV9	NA	CASSVERGLGAKNIQYF
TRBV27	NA	CASSLTSIFTEAFF